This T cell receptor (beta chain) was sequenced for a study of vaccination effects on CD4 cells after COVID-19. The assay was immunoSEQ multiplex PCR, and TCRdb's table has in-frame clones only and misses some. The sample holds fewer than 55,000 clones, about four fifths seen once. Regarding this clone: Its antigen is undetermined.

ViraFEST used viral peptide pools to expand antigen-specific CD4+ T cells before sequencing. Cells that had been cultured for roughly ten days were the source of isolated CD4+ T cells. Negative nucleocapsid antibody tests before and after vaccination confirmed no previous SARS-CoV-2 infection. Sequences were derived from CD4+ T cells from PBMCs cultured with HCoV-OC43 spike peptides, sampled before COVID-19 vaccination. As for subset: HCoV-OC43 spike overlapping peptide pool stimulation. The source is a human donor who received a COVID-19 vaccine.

The CDR3 reads CASSPQYKELAGNTDTQYF. The CDR3 bases are TGTGCCAGCAGCCCTCAATACAAAGAACTAGCGGGGAACACAGATACGCAGTATTTT. The V gene is TRBV4-2, the J gene TRBJ2-3, with 10 bases lining up with TRBD2. Trimming cost V 4 bases and J 2 bases; bases outside gene matches: 15. This CDR3 is built from 19 residues. The germline V gene has CDR1 LGHNA and CDR2 YNFKEQ.